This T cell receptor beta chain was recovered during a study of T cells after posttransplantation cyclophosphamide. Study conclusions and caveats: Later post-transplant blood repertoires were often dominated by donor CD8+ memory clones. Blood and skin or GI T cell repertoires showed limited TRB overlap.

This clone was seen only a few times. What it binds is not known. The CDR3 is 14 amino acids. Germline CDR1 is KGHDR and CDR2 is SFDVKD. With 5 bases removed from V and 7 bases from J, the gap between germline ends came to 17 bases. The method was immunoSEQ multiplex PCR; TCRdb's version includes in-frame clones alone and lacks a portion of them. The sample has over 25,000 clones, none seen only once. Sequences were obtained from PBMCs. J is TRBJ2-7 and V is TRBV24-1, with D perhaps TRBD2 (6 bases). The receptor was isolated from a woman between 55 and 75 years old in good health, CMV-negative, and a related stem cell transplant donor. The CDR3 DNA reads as TGTGCCACCAGTGTGGGCAGTTTCGGGGGTGAGCAGTACTTC. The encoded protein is CATSVGSFGGEQYF.